These 14 T cell receptor beta chains originate from one sample sequenced in a study of radiotherapy plus CTLA-4 blockade in lung cancer. Generated by immunoSEQ multiplex PCR, the TCRdb table keeps only in-frame clones and is missing some. The sample consists of roughly 100,000 clones, around 84% of them appearing once. The sample was peripheral blood, taken from a patient treated with radiotherapy plus ipilimumab. The origin of the receptors is a human donor with non-small cell lung cancer that progressed on radiotherapy plus ipilimumab.

V and J are TRBV19 and TRBJ1-2; TRBD1 agrees at 8 bases. V shed 4 bases, J shed 1 base, and the junction held 2 bases outside the gene matches. Germline V gene lookup returns CDR1 LNHDA and CDR2 SQIVND (reference sequence). This CDR3 is built from 14 residues. In DNA, the CDR3 is TGTGCCAGTAGTAAGGGACAGGATAACTATGGCTACACCTTC. Its translation: CASSKGQDNYGYTF.

The chain employs TRBV5-4 and TRBJ2-3, with D perhaps matching TRBD2 (5 bases). Germline V gene sequence: CDR1 SGHNT, CDR2 YYREEE (reference sequence). This CDR3 comprises 15 residues. The ends were cut back, 4 bases at V and 3 bases at J, with 15 bases in the middle. This chain's CDR3 is CASSPDRTETDTQYF. For the CDR3, the DNA is TGTGCCAGCAGCCCAGACCGGACTGAGACAGATACGCAGTATTTT.

The chain joins TRBV5-1 to TRBJ1-2; 9 bases are shared with TRBD1. V lost 4 bases, J lost 5 bases, and 12 bases stayed unmatched. Germline loops: CDR1 SGHRS, CDR2 YFSETQ. The CDR3 is 16 amino acids. This CDR3 is CASSPRDRVDTYGYTF. The CDR3 bases are TGCGCCAGCAGCCCCCGGGACAGGGTAGATACTTATGGCTACACCTTC.

This clone was seen only a few times. The CDR3 nucleotides read TGTGCCAGCAGCCAAGACCCCGGGGTAGAGCGGGGTGAGCAGTTCTTC. Translated, it gives CASSQDPGVERGEQFF. The V gene is TRBV4-2, the J gene TRBJ2-1, with 7 bases fitting TRBD2. The CDR3 is 16 residues long. V was clipped by 0 bases and J by 9 bases; unmatched bases: 11. Germline CDR1 LGHNA, CDR2 YNFKEQ.

The V and J genes are TRBV5-1 and TRBJ1-2, with unresolved D. The V and J ends lost 5 bases and 3 bases respectively, with 11 bases between them. CDR3 length: 13 residues. CDR1 is SGHRS and CDR2 is YFSETQ in the germline V gene. The CDR3 is CASSPHMDYGYTF. The CDR3 DNA reads as TGCGCCAGCAGTCCCCACATGGACTATGGCTACACCTTC. The variable domain in full, completed from reference TRBV5-1 and TRBJ1-2, reads KAGVTQTPRYLIKTRGQQVTLSCSPISGHRSVSWYQQTPGQGLQFLFEYFSETQRNKGNFPGRFSGRQFSNSRSEMNVSTLELGDSALYLCASSPHMDYGYTFGSGTRLTVV.

The V call is TRBV29-1, the J call TRBJ2-2; 14 nucleotides align to TRBD2. The CDR3 spans 16 residues. Germline assignment: CDR1 SQVTM and CDR2 ANQGSEA. The ends lost 6 bases at V and 4 bases at J; junction bases unmatched: 7. This CDR3 reads CSVAGTSGSGTGELFF. The CDR3 DNA reads TGCAGCGTCGCCGGGACTAGCGGGAGCGGCACCGGGGAGCTGTTTTTT.

The sample holds one count of this clone. Since a much larger clone is just one base distant, this may be a read error. V usage is TRBV4-1 and J usage is TRBJ1-1; D gene uncertain. This CDR3 has 14 amino acids. In germline, CDR1 is MGHRA, CDR2 YSYEKL. CDR3 DNA sequence: TGCACCAGCAGCCCCAAGGACGTGGGCACTGAAGCTTTCTTT. This sequence encodes CTSSPKDVGTEAFF.

The chain couples TRBV6-5 to TRBJ2-1; D gene ambiguous. The germline CDR1 and CDR2 sequences are MNHEY and SVGAGI. Trimming took 6 bases from V and 7 from J, leaving 16 bases between them. The CDR3 spans 14 residues. CDR3 residues: CASRYSWEGNEQFF. The DNA for the CDR3 is TGTGCCAGCAGGTACAGTTGGGAAGGGAATGAGCAGTTCTTC.

This chain joins TRBV5-1 and TRBJ1-1; no definite D call. Germline assignment: CDR1 SGHRS and CDR2 YFSETQ. This CDR3 is built from 15 residues. Trimming cost V 4 bases and J 0 bases, with 13 bases left between them. The CDR3 DNA follows: TGCGCCAGCAGCCTAACCTCGCGTATGAACACTGAAGCTTTCTTT. Protein product: CASSLTSRMNTEAFF. The full variable domain, with the rest looked up from reference TRBV5-1 and TRBJ1-1, is KAGVTQTPRYLIKTRGQQVTLSCSPISGHRSVSWYQQTPGQGLQFLFEYFSETQRNKGNFPGRFSGRQFSNSRSEMNVSTLELGDSALYLCASSLTSRMNTEAFFGQGTRLTVV.

The rearrangement joins TRBV7-9 to TRBJ1-1; the match to TRBD1 covers 10 bases. CDR1 and CDR2 from the germline V gene are SEHNR and FQNEAQ (reference sequence). V gave up 4 bases and J gave up 5 bases; unmatched junction bases: 4. The CDR3 contains 14 residues. CDR3 in DNA: TGTGCCAGCAGCTCGACAGGGGGCTGGACTGAAGCTTTCTTT. It yields the protein CASSSTGGWTEAFF.

This sequence joins TRBV15 and TRBJ2-3; 14 nucleotides agree with TRBD2. Germline V gene data show CDR1 as LNHNV and CDR2 as YYDKDF (reference sequence). The J segment lost 0 bases and the V segment lost 0 bases, leaving 11 bases of the junction unmatched. This CDR3 comprises 21 residues. CDR3 nucleotide sequence: TGTGCCACCAGCAGAGATTTGGGACTAGCGGGAGTCGGTGCTAGCACAGATACGCAGTATTTT. It codes for CATSRDLGLAGVGASTDTQYF.

This chain connects TRBV7-9 to TRBJ2-3, with 10 bases lining up with TRBD1. The CDR3 contains 16 residues. V shed 7 bases, J shed 4 bases, and the junction held 11 bases outside the gene matches. Germline assignment: CDR1 SEHNR and CDR2 FQNEAQ (reference sequence). The CDR3 DNA is TGTGCCAGCACCGGGACAGGGGTTGGAATCCCAGATACGCAGTATTTT. Translating it yields CASTGTGVGIPDTQYF.

This clone came up once. The chain combines TRBV7-8 with TRBJ2-2; 7 bases are shared with TRBD1. Germline CDR1 is SGHVS and CDR2 is FQNEAQ. After removal of 4 bases from V and 4 bases from J, the junction contained 6 bases not matched to a gene. This CDR3 is 15 amino acids long. The CDR3 spells CASSSAGTATGELFF. CDR3 DNA: TGTGCCAGCAGCTCCGCCGGGACAGCCACCGGGGAGCTGTTTTTT.

The chain couples TRBV11-2 to TRBJ2-3; TRBD1 is a possible D gene (6 bases). Germline V gene lookup returns CDR1 SGHAT and CDR2 FQNNGV. CDR3 length: 16 residues. Trimming shortened V by 4 bases and J by 1 base, and 15 bases separated the two germline ends. As DNA, the CDR3 is TGTGCCAGCAGCTGGAACCAGGGGTGGGGCACAGATACGCAGTATTTT. Residues: CASSWNQGWGTDTQYF.